The 13 T cell receptor beta chains in this list originate from one sample, sequenced in a study of cytomegalovirus exposure and HLA in healthy donors. Primers included in the PCR were 60 Vbeta and 13 Jbeta primers. TCRdb keeps only in-frame clones here, not all; method: immunoSEQ multiplex PCR. The table has 100,000 to 150,000 clones, around four fifths seen once; the top ten hold about 11%. The sample consisted of PBMCs. Receptor source: a male donor in good health and CMV-seropositive.

The chain uses TRBV10-3 and TRBJ2-1; 7 nucleotides align to TRBD2. Germline V gene data show CDR1 as ENHRY and CDR2 as SYGVKD. The junction had 4 bases not matched to a gene; V was cut back by 8 bases and J by 0 bases. The CDR3 totals 14 residues. CDR3: CAIGLAVSYNEQFF. The CDR3 DNA is TGTGCCATCGGCCTAGCGGTCTCCTACAATGAGCAGTTCTTC.

This chain's CDR3 is CASSLFGGGPATGELFF. CDR3 nucleotide sequence: TGTGCCAGCAGCTTATTCGGGGGAGGGCCGGCCACCGGGGAGCTGTTTTTT. The chain is built from TRBV13 and TRBJ2-2; 7 bases agree with TRBD2. There are 17 residues in the CDR3. Germline values: CDR1 PRHDT, CDR2 FYEKMQ (reference sequence). Trimming took 2 bases from V and 4 from J; bases not matched to a gene: 10.

This clone was seen a handful of times. The J gene is TRBJ2-3, the V gene TRBV7-2, with D uncertain. V gave up 1 base and J gave up 8 bases, with 10 bases separating them. CDR1 SGHTA and CDR2 FQGNSA come from the germline V gene. The CDR3 runs to 13 residues. The CDR3 DNA sequence: TGTGCCAGCAGCTTAGGGCCCTCGGGTACGCAGTATTTT. Protein: CASSLGPSGTQYF.

The chain carries TRBV9 and TRBJ2-2, with 13 bases fitting TRBD2. The CDR3 extends over 15 amino acids. The J segment lost 6 bases and the V segment lost 3 bases, leaving 2 bases of the junction unmatched. Germline V gene sequence: CDR1 SGDLS, CDR2 YYNGEE. CDR3 sequence: CASSGTSGRSGELFF. For the CDR3, the DNA is TGTGCCAGCAGCGGGACTAGCGGGAGATCCGGGGAGCTGTTTTTT.

With respect to this clone: The sample holds other DNA sequences that translate to the same CDR3. This chain links TRBV5-1 with TRBJ2-7, with D possibly TRBD1 on 6 matching bases. The CDR3 runs to 16 residues. In germline, CDR1 is SGHRS, CDR2 YFSETQ. V was clipped by 0 bases and J by 2 bases, with 15 bases between them. CDR3 residues: CASSLGGQGPAYEQYF. In nucleotides, the CDR3 is TGCGCCAGCAGCTTGGGTGGGCAGGGGCCGGCCTACGAGCAGTACTTC. Combining the CDR3 with reference TRBV5-1 and TRBJ2-7 gives the whole variable domain KAGVTQTPRYLIKTRGQQVTLSCSPISGHRSVSWYQQTPGQGLQFLFEYFSETQRNKGNFPGRFSGRQFSNSRSEMNVSTLELGDSALYLCASSLGGQGPAYEQYFGPGTRLTVT.

This chain links TRBV19 with TRBJ2-1; no firm D call. Germline CDR1 LNHDA, CDR2 SQIVND (reference sequence). Trimming shortened V by 8 bases and J by 0 bases, and 11 bases separated the two germline ends. The CDR3 contains 14 residues. The CDR3 DNA sequence: TGTGCCAGTGGCCTTGAAAGCTCCTACAATGAGCAGTTCTTC. Amino acid sequence: CASGLESSYNEQFF.

This chain joins TRBV15 and TRBJ1-2; D not certain. Trimming pared 0 bases from V and 9 bases from J, leaving 14 bases between. Germline CDR1 is LNHNV and CDR2 is YYDKDF (reference sequence). The CDR3 length is 14 residues. CDR3 sequence: CATSRDSRGISYTF. The CDR3 DNA sequence: TGTGCCACCAGCAGAGACTCCAGAGGAATAAGCTACACCTTC.

The CDR3 sequence is CALTGAYGYTF. The CDR3 DNA follows: TGTGCCTTGACAGGGGCCTATGGCTACACCTTC. The rearrangement joins TRBV30 to TRBJ1-2; 8 bases line up with TRBD1. V trimming: 7 bases; J trimming: 4 bases; junction bases outside the gene matches: 2. The CDR3 runs to 11 residues. Germline-derived CDR1 and CDR2 are GTSNPN and SVGIG (reference sequence).

V usage is TRBV9 and J usage is TRBJ1-6; D remains unclear. The germline CDR1 and CDR2 sequences are SGDLS and YYNGEE. Deletions cut 5 bases from V and 6 bases from J, with 9 bases between. The CDR3 has 13 amino acids. The CDR3 DNA follows: TGTGCCAGCAGACGGGAGGGTAATTCACCCCTCCACTTT. Residues: CASRREGNSPLHF.

In regard to this clone: Other DNA variants within this sample encode the same CDR3. The chain uses TRBV19 and TRBJ2-7, with D maybe TRBD1 (6 bases). The V end was cut by 5 bases, the J end by 4 bases, with 15 bases between. The germline V gene encodes CDR1 LNHDA and CDR2 SQIVND (reference sequence). The length of the CDR3 is 14 residues. CDR3 sequence reads: CASSLAGANYEQYF. CDR3 DNA sequence: TGTGCCAGTAGTCTGGCAGGGGCGAATTACGAGCAGTACTTC. Drawing the rest from reference TRBV19 and TRBJ2-7, the complete variable domain is DGGITQSPKYLFRKEGQNVTLSCEQNLNHDAMYWYRQDPGQGLRLIYYSQIVNDFQKGDIAEGYSVSREKKESFPLTVTSAQKNPTAFYLCASSLAGANYEQYFGPGTRLTVT.

The CDR3 sequence is CASSRTGSGSPLHF. The CDR3 DNA sequence: TGTGCCAGCAGCCGGACAGGGTCGGGTTCACCCCTCCACTTT. The chain links TRBV2 to TRBJ1-6; 8 bases are shared with TRBD1. The CDR3 sequence is 14 residues long. The V and J ends lost 6 bases and 9 bases, in that order; junction bases with no gene match: 7. CDR1 and CDR2 from the germline V gene are SNHLY and FYNNEI. Supplemented by reference TRBV2 and TRBJ1-6, the full variable domain reads EPEVTQTPSHQVTQMGQEVILRCVPISNHLYFYWYRQILGQKVEFLVSFYNNEISEKSEIFDDQFSVERPDGSNFTLKIRSTKLEDSAMYFCASSRTGSGSPLHFGNGTRLTVT.

The rearrangement links TRBV19 to TRBJ2-7; D unresolved. Looked up from germline, CDR1 is LNHDA and CDR2 is SQIVND (reference sequence). V was trimmed by 3 bases and J by 2 bases, leaving 8 bases between them. The CDR3 has 13 amino acids. CDR3 residues: CASSMQMTYEQYF. In nucleotides, the CDR3 is TGTGCCAGTAGTATGCAGATGACCTACGAGCAGTACTTC.

This clone was detected only a few times. V gene TRBV28 combines with J gene TRBJ1-2; D is uncertain. The CDR3 extends over 13 amino acids. CDR1 MDHEN and CDR2 SYDVKM come from the germline V gene. Between the trimmed V and J ends, which lost 3 bases and 5 bases, there was a span of 10 bases. The CDR3 nucleotides read TGTGCCAGCAGTTTGGCCGTTTTATATGGCTACACCTTC. Residues: CASSLAVLYGYTF.